These T cell receptor beta chains were read from a single sample in a study of T cell responses to AZD1222 COVID-19 vaccine. Profiled with immunoSEQ multiplex PCR; TCRdb holds only in-frame clones, not every one. This table holds about 180,000 clones, 92% found once. The sample consisted of peripheral blood, taken 28 days after the second AZD1222 dose. These receptors came from an adult who received the AZD1222 COVID-19 vaccine. Each CDR3 is given with its conserved first and last residue. A D gene is named only where the DNA matches it firmly. Expanded clones are given a class, and other clones once, few, many or no size at all.

clone size,V gene,J gene,CDR3 length,D gene,CDR3 DNA,CDR3 protein
-,TRBV14,TRBJ2-7,13,-,TGTGCCAGCGCTGCTCTTGGCCGGGACGAGCAGTACTTC,CASAALGRDEQYF
-,TRBV24-1,TRBJ2-5,16,TRBD2,TGTGCCACCAGTGATTCCGGACTAGCGGGGGAAGAGACCCAGTACTTC,CATSDSGLAGEETQYF
-,TRBV30,TRBJ1-2,13,TRBD1,TGTGCCTGGAGTGCCGGACAGGGAGGAGGCTACACCTTC,CAWSAGQGGGYTF
-,TRBV19,TRBJ1-4,17,-,TGTGCCAGTAGAGATGGTCTACTCGATCCAACTAATGAAAAACTGTTTTTT,CASRDGLLDPTNEKLFF
few,TRBV14,TRBJ2-2,15,-,TGTGCCAGCAGCCTTTGGCAGGGAGGAACCGGGGAGCTGTTTTTT,CASSLWQGGTGELFF
-,TRBV28,TRBJ2-1,16,TRBD2,TGTGCCAGCAGTCCCATTGTTGGGGAGGGTTCCGATGAGCAGTTCTTC,CASSPIVGEGSDEQFF
-,TRBV27,TRBJ1-1,14,-,TGTGCCAGCAGTACGAACGTGGCGAACACTGAAGCTTTCTTT,CASSTNVANTEAFF
-,TRBV7-8,TRBJ1-1,13,-,TGTGCCAGCAGCGGAGGGGGGAACACTGAAGCTTTCTTT,CASSGGGNTEAFF
-,TRBV6-1,TRBJ2-4,13,-,TGTGCCAGCAGTGAAGTACAGAAAAACATTCAGTACTTC,CASSEVQKNIQYF
-,TRBV7-2,TRBJ2-1,16,TRBD2,TGTGCCAGCAGCTTAATGGCGGGGGTAGTCTACAATGAGCAGTTCTTC,CASSLMAGVVYNEQFF
-,TRBV6-5,TRBJ1-5,15,-,TGTGCCAGCAGTTACGATGTCAGGGGAGGGCAGCCCCAGCATTTT,CASSYDVRGGQPQHF
-,TRBV7-9,TRBJ1-5,12,-,TGTGCCAGCAGCTTAGGATATGCGCCCCAGCATTTT,CASSLGYAPQHF
-,TRBV7-2,TRBJ1-5,15,-,TGTGCCAGCAGCTTAGCCAGGGTGAAGAATCAGCCCCAGCATTTT,CASSLARVKNQPQHF
-,TRBV24-1,TRBJ2-3,15,TRBD2,TGTGCCACCAGTGTCGGACTAGCGGGGACAGATACGCAGTATTTT,CATSVGLAGTDTQYF
-,TRBV5-8,TRBJ1-5,15,TRBD1,TGTGCCAGCAGCTTCCAGGGGGCCGTCAATCAGCCCCAGCATTTT,CASSFQGAVNQPQHF
-,TRBV7-9,TRBJ1-5,12,-,TGTGCCAGCAGCGACGGTGGGCAGCCCCAGCATTTT,CASSDGGQPQHF
-,TRBV5-6,TRBJ2-7,15,TRBD2,TGTGCCAGCAGCTCCGGACTAGCGGGATTCTACGAGCAGTACTTC,CASSSGLAGFYEQYF
few,TRBV5-1,TRBJ2-2,16,TRBD2,TGCGCCAGCAGCTCCCTAGCGGGGGACCCCACCGGGGAGCTGTTTTTT,CASSSLAGDPTGELFF
-,TRBV12-5,TRBJ2-7,14,-,TGTGCTAGTGGTTTGCCCGGACACGCCTACGAGCAGTACTTC,CASGLPGHAYEQYF
-,TRBV18,TRBJ1-1,16,-,TGTGCCAGCTCACCGAGTCTGACAGCTATTAACACTGAAGCTTTCTTT,CASSPSLTAINTEAFF
-,TRBV15,TRBJ2-5,16,TRBD2,TGTGCCACCAGCTTATGGGCTAGCGGGTACCAAGAGACCCAGTACTTC,CATSLWASGYQETQYF
-,TRBV5-1,TRBJ2-6,16,-,TGCGCCAGCAGCTTGGCGAGGACCTCTGGGGCCAACGTCCTGACTTTC,CASSLARTSGANVLTF
-,TRBV2,TRBJ2-7,12,-,TGTGCCAGCAGGTCATCTCTCTACGAGCAGTACTTC,CASRSSLYEQYF
-,TRBV2,TRBJ1-5,14,-,TGTGCCAGCAGTGAAGTACGGAGCAATCAGCCCCAGCATTTT,CASSEVRSNQPQHF
-,TRBV18,TRBJ2-5,13,-,TGTGCCAGCTCACTCAACTGGAGAGAGACCCAGTACTTC,CASSLNWRETQYF
-,TRBV6-5,TRBJ1-2,13,-,TGTGCCAGCAGTCAGGACACGAACTATGGCTACACCTTC,CASSQDTNYGYTF
-,TRBV2,TRBJ1-1,13,-,TGTGCCACGTACAGGGAAGTTCACACTGAAGCTTTCTTT,CATYREVHTEAFF
-,TRBV5-4,TRBJ2-7,12,TRBD1,TGTGCCAGCGGACAGGGGGCACGGGAGCAGTACTTC,CASGQGAREQYF
-,TRBV6-1,TRBJ2-1,13,-,TGTGCCAGCAGTGAAGTATGGGACACTGAGCAGTTCTTC,CASSEVWDTEQFF
-,TRBV6-1,TRBJ2-2,13,-,TGTGCCAGCAGTGAATGGAGCACCGGGGAGCTGTTTTTT,CASSEWSTGELFF
-,TRBV28,TRBJ1-2,17,TRBD1,TGTGCCAGCAGTTCGATCCCCCGGACAGGTTTCGACTATGGCTACACCTTC,CASSSIPRTGFDYGYTF
-,TRBV6-2/TRBV6-3,TRBJ2-6,15,TRBD1,TGTGCCAGCAGTACAGGGGGCCTAGGGGCCAACGTCCTGACTTTC,CASSTGGLGANVLTF
-,TRBV7-2,TRBJ1-2,15,-,TGTGCCAGCAGCTTAGAGGGGGGAAGGAACTATGGCTACACCTTC,CASSLEGGRNYGYTF
once,TRBV27,TRBJ1-1,14,-,TGTGCCAGCAGTTCCAAGGACAGGAACACTGAAGCTTTCTTT,CASSSKDRNTEAFF